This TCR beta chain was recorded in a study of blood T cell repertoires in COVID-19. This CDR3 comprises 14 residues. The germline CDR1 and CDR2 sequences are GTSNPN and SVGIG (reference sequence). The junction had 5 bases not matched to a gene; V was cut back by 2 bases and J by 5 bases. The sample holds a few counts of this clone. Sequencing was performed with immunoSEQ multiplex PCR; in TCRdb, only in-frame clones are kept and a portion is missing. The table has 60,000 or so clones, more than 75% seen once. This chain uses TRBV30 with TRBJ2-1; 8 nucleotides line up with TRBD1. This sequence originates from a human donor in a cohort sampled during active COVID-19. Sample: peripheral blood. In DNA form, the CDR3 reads TGTGCCTGGAGTAGGGGGACAGGCCACAATGAGCAGTTCTTC. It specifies CAWSRGTGHNEQFF.